The rows below give T cell receptor beta chains drawn from one sample of a study of T-cell reconstitution after alpha-beta-depleted transplantation in children. TCRdb recomputed calls from the PCR reads with MiXCR, one row per CDR3 protein. Found here are 250,000 or so distinct CDR3 sequences, roughly a quarter of them singletons; the top ten hold about 4.8%. This material consisted of PBMCs, mostly from graft donor cells, taken 360 days after TCRalphabeta/CD19-depleted stem cell transplant. These receptors all stem from a female patient younger than 10 who had a stem cell transplant for congenital amegakaryocytic thrombocytopenia, so the T cells may come from the graft donor. The CDR3 runs from the conserved cysteine through the conserved F or W. A D gene is named only where the DNA matches it firmly. Expanded clones are given a class, and other clones once, few, many or no size at all.

j_call d_call v_call clone_size cdr3_aa cdr3_nt
TRBJ2-3 - TRBV24-1 - CATRDSNTDTQYF TGTGCCACCAGGGACAGTAACACAGATACGCAGTATTTT
TRBJ2-2 - TRBV28 - CASRVLFNREGGELFF TGTGCCAGCAGGGTTTTGTTCAACAGGGAAGGCGGGGAGCTGTTTTTT
TRBJ1-4 - TRBV12-3/TRBV12-4 few CASSATGTEKLFF TGTGCCAGCAGCGCTACGGGGACCGAAAAACTGTTTTTT
TRBJ1-1 TRBD1 TRBV11-2 - CASSHPSGQGKTEAFF TGTGCCAGCAGCCATCCTTCGGGACAGGGGAAGACTGAAGCTTTCTTT
TRBJ2-1 TRBD2 TRBV12-3/TRBV12-4 many CASSFSGKRNEQFF TGTGCCAGCAGTTTTAGCGGGAAGAGGAATGAGCAGTTCTTC
TRBJ2-7 TRBD1 TRBV4-1 few CASSPGQGAAYEQYF TGCGCCAGCAGCCCGGGACAGGGGGCAGCCTACGAGCAGTACTTC
TRBJ2-7 - TRBV9 few CASSPRLVVYEQYF TGTGCCAGCAGCCCAAGACTAGTTGTCTACGAGCAGTACTTC
TRBJ1-1 - TRBV12-3/TRBV12-4 - CASSFSVGPEAFF TGTGCCAGCAGTTTCTCGGTAGGACCTGAAGCTTTCTTT
TRBJ2-2 - TRBV28 many CASSLVGVTGELFF TGTGCCAGCAGTTTAGTGGGGGTCACCGGGGAGCTGTTTTTT
TRBJ2-1 TRBD2 TRBV28 few CASSLWSRASGRAGEQFF TGTGCCAGCAGTTTATGGTCCAGGGCTAGCGGGAGGGCTGGTGAGCAGTTCTTC
TRBJ2-1 - TRBV6-1 - CASSERGKYNEQFF TGTGCCAGCAGTGAACGGGGGAAATACAATGAGCAGTTCTTC
TRBJ1-1 - TRBV9 - CASSGGGTSEAFF TGTGCCAGCAGTGGCGGGGGGACTTCTGAAGCTTTCTTT
TRBJ2-2 - TRBV29-1 many CSGAASGELFF TGCAGCGGCGCCGCATCCGGGGAGCTGTTTTTT
TRBJ2-2 - TRBV6-2/TRBV6-3 few CATCDRYTGELFF TGTGCCACCTGTGACAGATACACCGGGGAGCTGTTTTTT
TRBJ1-1 TRBD1 TRBV2 - CASRQGDTEAFF TGTGCCAGCAGACAGGGGGACACTGAAGCTTTCTTT
TRBJ2-1 TRBD1 TRBV6-4 few CATSRTGYYNEQFF TGTGCCACCTCGAGGACAGGGTACTACAATGAGCAGTTCTTC
TRBJ2-7 - TRBV5-1 - CASSLVLGGTSYEQYF TGCGCCAGCAGCTTGGTTCTGGGTGGGACCTCCTACGAGCAGTACTTC
TRBJ2-1 - TRBV2 - CASSMWSRSSALTEQFF TGTGCCAGCAGTATGTGGTCCCGGAGCTCCGCACTAACTGAGCAGTTCTTC
TRBJ2-3 TRBD2 TRBV7-3 - CASSPRTGGGTDTQYF TGTGCCAGCAGCCCCCGAACCGGGGGGGGCACAGATACGCAGTATTTT
TRBJ2-1 TRBD2 TRBV4-1 - CASSPGLAGPPHSYNEQFF TGCGCCAGCAGCCCTGGACTAGCGGGGCCACCCCATTCCTACAATGAGCAGTTCTTC
TRBJ1-1 - TRBV5-1 few CASSGGQNTEAFF TGCGCCAGCAGCGGGGGCCAGAACACTGAAGCTTTCTTT
TRBJ2-4 - TRBV29-1 many CSVEAGGRAKNIQYF TGCAGCGTTGAGGCCGGGGGAAGAGCCAAAAACATTCAGTACTTC
TRBJ2-1 TRBD1 TRBV4-3 few CASSHRSTGDLFNEQFF TGCGCCAGCAGCCACCGATCGACAGGGGACCTCTTCAATGAGCAGTTCTTC
TRBJ2-1 - TRBV5-1 - CASSLMGIHEQFF TGCGCCAGCAGCTTGATGGGAATTCATGAGCAGTTCTTC
TRBJ2-3 TRBD2 TRBV19 - CATRTSGGSDTQYF TGTGCCACGAGGACTAGCGGGGGTTCAGATACGCAGTATTTT
TRBJ2-2 - TRBV10-2 - CASRSGGELFF TGCGCCAGCAGATCAGGCGGGGAGCTGTTTTTT
TRBJ2-5 - TRBV29-1 once CSVEGVTQETQYF TGCAGCGTTGAAGGGGTCACCCAAGAGACCCAGTACTTC
TRBJ2-2 - TRBV20-1 - CSARGGDTQTGELFF TGCAGTGCTAGAGGGGGGGACACCCAAACCGGGGAGCTGTTTTTT
TRBJ2-1 - TRBV30 few CAWNVYGITYNEQFF TGTGCCTGGAACGTGTACGGGATCACCTACAATGAGCAGTTCTTC
TRBJ2-5 - TRBV15 few CATSREGGSQETQYF TGTGCCACCAGCAGAGAAGGAGGGTCCCAAGAGACCCAGTACTTC
TRBJ1-1 - TRBV6-6 - CASSYWNTEAFF TGTGCCAGCAGTTATTGGAACACTGAAGCTTTCTTT